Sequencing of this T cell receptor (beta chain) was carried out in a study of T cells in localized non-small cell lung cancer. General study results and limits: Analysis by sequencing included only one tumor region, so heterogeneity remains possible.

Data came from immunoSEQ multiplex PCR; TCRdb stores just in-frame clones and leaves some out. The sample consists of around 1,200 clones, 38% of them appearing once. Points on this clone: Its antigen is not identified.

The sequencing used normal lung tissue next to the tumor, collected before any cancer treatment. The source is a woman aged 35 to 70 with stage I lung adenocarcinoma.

The CDR3 sequence: CASRGDLRAYEQYF. For the CDR3, the DNA is TGTGCCAGCAGGGGGGACTTGCGAGCCTACGAGCAGTACTTC. The V call is TRBV9, the J call TRBJ2-7; D possibly corresponds to TRBD2 (6 bases). V lost 5 bases and J lost 2, with 14 bases in between. The CDR3 is 14 residues long. Germline-derived CDR1 and CDR2 are SGDLS and YYNGEE.